The next 10 T cell receptor beta chains were all read from a single sample in a study of OX40 agonist ivuxolimab in advanced cancers. The table came from immunoSEQ multiplex PCR; TCRdb's copy has only in-frame clones and leaves some out. The data contain roughly 48,000 clones, roughly 82% of them singletons. The sample in question was CD4+ or CD8+ T cells sorted from blood, obtained in a trial of the OX40 agonist ivuxolimab. These receptors came from an adult with an advanced solid tumor such as melanoma, head and neck, liver or kidney cancer.

The chain uses TRBV5-6 and TRBJ1-2, with 7 bases lining up with TRBD1. Germline CDR1 and CDR2: SGHDT and YYEEEE. The CDR3 has 14 residues. With 1 base clipped from V and 3 bases from J, the junction kept 3 bases outside the gene matches. In DNA form, the CDR3 reads TGTGCCAGCAGCTTGTCGGGACAGTACTATGGCTACACCTTC. It translates to CASSLSGQYYGYTF.

J is TRBJ2-1 and V is TRBV7-9; D may correspond to TRBD1 or TRBD2 (5 bases each). Trimming shortened V by 1 base and J by 2 bases, and 9 bases separated the two germline ends. The CDR3 length is 15 residues. Per germline, CDR1 SEHNR and CDR2 FQNEAQ (reference sequence). The chain's CDR3 is CASSLGGLTYNEQFF. The CDR3 region has the DNA TGTGCCAGCAGCTTAGGGGGGTTGACCTACAATGAGCAGTTCTTC.

The CDR3 region has the DNA TGTGCCAGCGAGCGAGGGGCGAACACCGGGGAGCTGTTTTTT. Residues: CASERGANTGELFF. The chain couples TRBV2 to TRBJ2-2; possibly TRBD1 or TRBD2 for D (5 bases each). Trimming removed 8 bases at V and 0 bases at J, with 10 bases between. Germline CDR1 and CDR2: SNHLY and FYNNEI. This CDR3 contains 14 residues.

Comments on this clone: Other DNA sequences of this sample code for an identical CDR3. The chain is built from TRBV7-9 and TRBJ2-1; D unresolved. The CDR3 runs 12 residues. Trimming shortened V by 2 bases and J by 7 bases, and 6 bases separated the two germline ends. The germline V gene encodes CDR1 SEHNR and CDR2 FQNEAQ (reference sequence). CDR3 loop: CASSLKGNEQFF. The CDR3 region has the DNA TGTGCCAGCAGCTTAAAGGGTAATGAGCAGTTCTTC.

The V call is TRBV7-9, the J call TRBJ1-2; D gene unclear. The CDR3 is 14 residues long. Germline values: CDR1 SEHNR, CDR2 FQNEAQ (reference sequence). Deletions cut 0 bases from V and 5 bases from J, with 10 bases between. The CDR3 protein is CASSLAAGQYGYTF. The CDR3 DNA is TGTGCCAGCAGCTTAGCTGCCGGGCAGTATGGCTACACCTTC.

V usage is TRBV12-5 and J usage is TRBJ1-2; 7 bases map to TRBD1. CDR1 and CDR2 from the germline V gene are LGHNT and FRNRAP. V dropped 3 bases and J dropped 5; count of bases not matched to a gene: 12. The CDR3 runs 16 residues. The CDR3 region has the DNA TGTGCTAGTGGTTTAGGGGCCGGGACAGCCTTTTATGGCTACACCTTC. Translated, it gives CASGLGAGTAFYGYTF. The whole variable domain, remainder taken from reference TRBV12-5 and TRBJ1-2, is DARVTQTPRHKVTEMGQEVTMRCQPILGHNTVFWYRQTMMQGLELLAYFRNRAPLDDSGMPKDRFSAEMPDATLATLKIQPSEPRDSAVYFCASGLGAGTAFYGYTFGSGTRLTVV.

J is TRBJ2-7 and V is TRBV2, with TRBD1 matching 8 bases. V trimming: 6 bases; J trimming: 9 bases; junction bases outside the gene matches: 4. Germline lookup yields CDR1 SNHLY and CDR2 FYNNEI. This CDR3 comprises 11 residues. In nucleotides, the CDR3 is TGTGCCAGCAGGGCCGGGACAGGGCAGTACTTC. Protein product: CASRAGTGQYF.

The chain is built from TRBV7-3 and TRBJ2-1; no clear D. Germline V gene sequence: CDR1 SGHTA, CDR2 FQGTGA. Between the trimmed V and J ends, which lost 1 base and 0 bases, there was a span of 10 bases. This CDR3 contains 16 residues. The CDR3 DNA sequence: TGTGCCAGCAGCTTAAATCGGGCCCTCTCCTACAATGAGCAGTTCTTC. It translates to CASSLNRALSYNEQFF.

In this sample, this clone turned up once. The V and J genes are TRBV10-1 and TRBJ1-1; D not certain. Germline-derived CDR1 and CDR2 are WNHNN and SYGVQD (reference sequence). The CDR3 consists of 15 residues. Trimming took off 6 bases at V and 4 bases at J, with 18 bases between the two ends. In nucleotides, the CDR3 is TGCGCCAGCAGCCCGACGCGGTGCTTCTCCACTGAAGCTTTCTTT. This gives the protein CASSPTRCFSTEAFF.

CDR3 in amino acids: CATSAMRGSATAFF. The CDR3 DNA is TGTGCCACCAGCGCGATGAGGGGCAGCGCCACAGCTTTCTTT. V usage is TRBV15 and J usage is TRBJ1-1; tentative D call: TRBD1 (5 bases). The V gene lost 5 bases and the J gene lost 10 bases, with 20 bases spanning the gap. Germline V CDR1 and CDR2: LNHNV, YYDKDF (reference sequence). This CDR3 has 14 residues.